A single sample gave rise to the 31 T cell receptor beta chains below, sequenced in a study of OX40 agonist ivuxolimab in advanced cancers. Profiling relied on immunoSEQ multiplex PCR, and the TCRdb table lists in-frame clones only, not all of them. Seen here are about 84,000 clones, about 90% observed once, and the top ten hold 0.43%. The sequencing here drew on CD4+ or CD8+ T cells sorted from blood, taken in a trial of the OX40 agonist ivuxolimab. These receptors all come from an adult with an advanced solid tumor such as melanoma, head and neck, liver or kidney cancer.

The CDR3 is CASSYLAGGQETQYF. CDR3 DNA sequence: TGTGCCAGCAGTTACCTAGCCGGGGGCCAAGAGACCCAGTACTTC. The chain combines TRBV6-6 with TRBJ2-5, with D perhaps TRBD2 (6 bases). The CDR3 spans 15 residues. Germline lookup yields CDR1 MNHNY and CDR2 SVGAGI (reference sequence). V lost 2 bases to trimming and J lost 1 base, with 11 bases between them.

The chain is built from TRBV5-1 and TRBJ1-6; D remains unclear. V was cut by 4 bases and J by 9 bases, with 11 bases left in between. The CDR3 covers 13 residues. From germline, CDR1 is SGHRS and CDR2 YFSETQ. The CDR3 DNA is TGCGCCAGCAGCCCGGGTGGGAGTTCACCCCTCCACTTT. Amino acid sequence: CASSPGGSSPLHF.

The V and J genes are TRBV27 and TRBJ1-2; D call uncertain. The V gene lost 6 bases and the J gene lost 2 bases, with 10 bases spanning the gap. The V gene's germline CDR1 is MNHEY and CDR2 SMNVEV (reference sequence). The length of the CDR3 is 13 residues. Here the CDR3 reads CASRGSRNYGYTF. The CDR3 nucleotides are TGTGCCAGCAGAGGCAGCAGGAACTATGGCTACACCTTC.

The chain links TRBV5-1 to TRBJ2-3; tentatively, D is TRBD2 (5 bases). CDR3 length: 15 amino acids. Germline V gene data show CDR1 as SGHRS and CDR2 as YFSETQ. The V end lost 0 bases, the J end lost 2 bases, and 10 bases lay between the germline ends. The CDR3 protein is CASSLAGVLTDTQYF. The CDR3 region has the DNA TGCGCCAGCAGCTTGGCCGGGGTACTCACAGATACGCAGTATTTT.

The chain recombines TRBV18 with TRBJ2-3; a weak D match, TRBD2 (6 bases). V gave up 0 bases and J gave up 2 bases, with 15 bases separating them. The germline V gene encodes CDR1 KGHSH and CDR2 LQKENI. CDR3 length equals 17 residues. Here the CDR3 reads CASSPPEWAGPTDTQYF. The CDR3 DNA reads TGTGCCAGCTCACCACCGGAGTGGGCGGGACCCACAGATACGCAGTATTTT.

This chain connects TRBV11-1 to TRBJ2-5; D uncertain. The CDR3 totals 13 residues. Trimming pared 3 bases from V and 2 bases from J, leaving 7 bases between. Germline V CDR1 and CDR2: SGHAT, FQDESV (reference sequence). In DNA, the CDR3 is TGTGCCAGCAGCTTTCTACAACAAGAGACCCAGTACTTC. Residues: CASSFLQQETQYF.

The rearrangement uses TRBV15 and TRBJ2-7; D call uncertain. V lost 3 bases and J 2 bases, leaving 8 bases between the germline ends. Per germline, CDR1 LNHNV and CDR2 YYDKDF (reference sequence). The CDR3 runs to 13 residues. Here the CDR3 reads CATSRDGTYEQYF. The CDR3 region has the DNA TGTGCCACCAGCAGGGACGGAACCTACGAGCAGTACTTC.

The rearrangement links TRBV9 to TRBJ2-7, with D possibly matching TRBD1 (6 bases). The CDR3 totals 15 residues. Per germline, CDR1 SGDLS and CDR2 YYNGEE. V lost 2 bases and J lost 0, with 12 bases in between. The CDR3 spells CASSVEGTISYEQYF. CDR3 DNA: TGTGCCAGCAGCGTCGAAGGGACAATCTCCTACGAGCAGTACTTC.

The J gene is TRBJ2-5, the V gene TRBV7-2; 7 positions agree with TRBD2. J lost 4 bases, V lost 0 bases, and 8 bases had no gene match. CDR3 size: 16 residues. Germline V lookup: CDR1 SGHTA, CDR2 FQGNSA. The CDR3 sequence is CASSLALSGRAETQYF. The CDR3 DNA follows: TGTGCCAGCAGCTTAGCGCTATCAGGGAGGGCAGAGACCCAGTACTTC. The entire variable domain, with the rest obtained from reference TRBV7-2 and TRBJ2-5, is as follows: GAGVSQSPSNKVTEKGKDVELRCDPISGHTALYWYRQSLGQGLEFLIYFQGNSAPDKSGLPSDRFSAERTGGSVSTLTIQRTQQEDSAVYLCASSLALSGRAETQYFGPGTRLLVL.

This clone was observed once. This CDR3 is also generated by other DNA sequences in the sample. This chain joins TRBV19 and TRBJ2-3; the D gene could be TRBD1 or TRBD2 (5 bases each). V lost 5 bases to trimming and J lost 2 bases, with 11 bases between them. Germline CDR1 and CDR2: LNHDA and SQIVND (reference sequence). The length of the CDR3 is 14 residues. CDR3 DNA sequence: TGTGCCAGTAGTCAAGGGGACGCCACAGATACGCAGTATTTT. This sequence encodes CASSQGDATDTQYF.

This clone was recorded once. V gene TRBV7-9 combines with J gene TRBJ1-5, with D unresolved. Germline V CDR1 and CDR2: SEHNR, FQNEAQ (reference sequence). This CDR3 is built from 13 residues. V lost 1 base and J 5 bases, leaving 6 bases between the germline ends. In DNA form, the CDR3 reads TGTGCCAGCAGCTTAGGCGGCGATCAGCCCCAGCATTTT. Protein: CASSLGGDQPQHF.

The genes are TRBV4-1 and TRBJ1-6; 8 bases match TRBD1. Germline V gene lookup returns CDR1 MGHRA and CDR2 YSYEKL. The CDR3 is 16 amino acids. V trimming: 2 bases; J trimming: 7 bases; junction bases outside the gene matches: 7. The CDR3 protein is CASSQMWGTGNSPLHF. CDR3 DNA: TGCGCCAGCAGCCAAATGTGGGGGACAGGAAATTCACCCCTCCACTTT.

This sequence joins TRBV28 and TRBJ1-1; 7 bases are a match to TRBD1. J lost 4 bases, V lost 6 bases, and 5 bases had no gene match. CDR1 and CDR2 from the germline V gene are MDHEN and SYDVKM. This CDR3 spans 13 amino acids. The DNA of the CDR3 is TGTGCCAGCAGATCGACAGGGCGCACTGAAGCTTTCTTT. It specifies CASRSTGRTEAFF.

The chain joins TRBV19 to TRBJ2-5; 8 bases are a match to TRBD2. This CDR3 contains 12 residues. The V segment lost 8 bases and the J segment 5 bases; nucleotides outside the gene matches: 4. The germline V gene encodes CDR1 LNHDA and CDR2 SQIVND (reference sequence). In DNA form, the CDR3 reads TGTGCCAGTCGAGGACTAGCTGAGACCCAGTACTTC. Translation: CASRGLAETQYF.

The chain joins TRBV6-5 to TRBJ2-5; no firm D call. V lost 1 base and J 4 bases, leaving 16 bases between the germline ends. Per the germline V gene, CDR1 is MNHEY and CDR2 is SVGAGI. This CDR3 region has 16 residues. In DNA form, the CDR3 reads TGTGCCAGCAGTTACTTGAGTTTGTCGTGGTCAGAGACCCAGTACTTC. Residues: CASSYLSLSWSETQYF.

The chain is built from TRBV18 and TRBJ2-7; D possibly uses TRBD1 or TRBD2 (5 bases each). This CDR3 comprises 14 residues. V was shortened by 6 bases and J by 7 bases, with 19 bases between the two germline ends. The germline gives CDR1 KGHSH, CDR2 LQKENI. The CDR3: CASSTRAVPGEQYF. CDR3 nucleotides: TGTGCCAGCTCGACCAGGGCAGTTCCGGGGGAGCAGTACTTC. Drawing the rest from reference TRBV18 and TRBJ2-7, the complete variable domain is NAGVMQNPRHLVRRRGQEARLRCSPMKGHSHVYWYRQLPEEGLKFMVYLQKENIIDESGMPKERFSAEFPKEGPSILRIQQVVRGDSAAYFCASSTRAVPGEQYFGPGTRLTVT.

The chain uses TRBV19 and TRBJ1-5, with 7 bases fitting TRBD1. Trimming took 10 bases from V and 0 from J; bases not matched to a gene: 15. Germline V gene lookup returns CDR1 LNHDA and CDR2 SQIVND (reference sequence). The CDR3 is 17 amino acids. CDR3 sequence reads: CATESRDRSYSNQPQHF. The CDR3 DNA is TGTGCCACCGAAAGCCGGGACAGATCGTATAGCAATCAGCCCCAGCATTTT.

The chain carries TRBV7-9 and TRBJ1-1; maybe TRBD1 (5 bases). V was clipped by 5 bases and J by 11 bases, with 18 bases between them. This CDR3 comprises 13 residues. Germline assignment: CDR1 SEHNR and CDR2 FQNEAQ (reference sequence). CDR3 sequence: CASSLDSPRSAFF. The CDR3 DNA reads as TGTGCCAGCAGCCTCGACAGCCCAAGGAGTGCTTTCTTT.

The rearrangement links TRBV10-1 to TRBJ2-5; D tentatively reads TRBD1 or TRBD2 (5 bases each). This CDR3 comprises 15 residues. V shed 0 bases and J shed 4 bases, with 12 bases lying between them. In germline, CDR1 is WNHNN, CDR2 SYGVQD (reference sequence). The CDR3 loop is CASSESGQGGETQYF. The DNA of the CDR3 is TGCGCCAGCAGTGAGTCAGGACAAGGAGGAGAGACCCAGTACTTC.

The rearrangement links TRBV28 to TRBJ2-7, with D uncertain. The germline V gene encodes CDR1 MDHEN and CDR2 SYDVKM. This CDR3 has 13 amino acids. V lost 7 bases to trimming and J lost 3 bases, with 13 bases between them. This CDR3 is CASIGSLGYEQYF. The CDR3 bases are TGTGCCAGCATAGGGTCATTGGGCTACGAGCAGTACTTC.

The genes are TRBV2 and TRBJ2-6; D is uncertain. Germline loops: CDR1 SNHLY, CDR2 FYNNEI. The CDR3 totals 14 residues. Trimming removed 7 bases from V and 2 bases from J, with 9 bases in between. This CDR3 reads CASTYLPGANVLTF. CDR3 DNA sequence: TGTGCCAGCACTTATCTCCCTGGGGCCAACGTCCTGACTTTC. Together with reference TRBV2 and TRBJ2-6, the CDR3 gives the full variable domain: EPEVTQTPSHQVTQMGQEVILRCVPISNHLYFYWYRQILGQKVEFLVSFYNNEISEKSEIFDDQFSVERPDGSNFTLKIRSTKLEDSAMYFCASTYLPGANVLTFGAGSRLTVL.

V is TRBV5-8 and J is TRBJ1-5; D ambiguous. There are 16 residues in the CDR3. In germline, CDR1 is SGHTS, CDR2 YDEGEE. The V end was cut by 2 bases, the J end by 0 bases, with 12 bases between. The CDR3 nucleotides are TGTGCCAGCAGCTTCGAACAGTCTTATAGCAATCAGCCCCAGCATTTT. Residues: CASSFEQSYSNQPQHF.

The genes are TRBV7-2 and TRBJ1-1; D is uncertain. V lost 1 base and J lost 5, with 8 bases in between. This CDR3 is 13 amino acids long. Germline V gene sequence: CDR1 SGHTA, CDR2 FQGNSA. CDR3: CASSLDLETEAFF. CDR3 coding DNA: TGTGCCAGCAGCTTAGATCTTGAGACTGAAGCTTTCTTT.

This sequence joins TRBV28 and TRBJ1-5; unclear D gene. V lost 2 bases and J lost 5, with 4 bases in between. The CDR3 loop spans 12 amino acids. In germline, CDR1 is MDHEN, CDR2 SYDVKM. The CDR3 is CASSLMDQPQHF. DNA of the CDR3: TGTGCCAGCAGTTTAATGGATCAGCCCCAGCATTTT.

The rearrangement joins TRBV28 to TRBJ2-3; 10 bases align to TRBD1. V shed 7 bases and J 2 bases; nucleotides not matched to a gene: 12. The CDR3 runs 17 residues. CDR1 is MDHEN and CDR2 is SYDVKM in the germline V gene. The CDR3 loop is CASTSRPGQGNTDTQYF. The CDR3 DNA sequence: TGTGCCAGCACCTCCCGCCCGGGACAGGGGAACACAGATACGCAGTATTTT. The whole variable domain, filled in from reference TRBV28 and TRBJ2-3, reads DVKVTQSSRYLVKRTGEKVFLECVQDMDHENMFWYRQDPGLGLRLIYFSYDVKMKEKGDIPEGYSVSREKKERFSLILESASTNQTSMYLCASTSRPGQGNTDTQYFGPGTRLTVL.

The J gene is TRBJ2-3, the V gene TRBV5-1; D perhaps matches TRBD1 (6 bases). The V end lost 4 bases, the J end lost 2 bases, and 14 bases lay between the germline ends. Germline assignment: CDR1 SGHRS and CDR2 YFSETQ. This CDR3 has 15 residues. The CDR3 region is CASSASTGPTDTQYF. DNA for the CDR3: TGCGCCAGCAGCGCTTCGACAGGACCCACAGATACGCAGTATTTT.

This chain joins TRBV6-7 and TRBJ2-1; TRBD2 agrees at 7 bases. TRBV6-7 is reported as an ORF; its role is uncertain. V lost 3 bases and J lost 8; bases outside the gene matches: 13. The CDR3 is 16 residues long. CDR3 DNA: TGTGCCAGCAGTTATAGGCGACTAGCTCCGTCGTATGAGCAGTTCTTC. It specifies CASSYRRLAPSYEQFF.

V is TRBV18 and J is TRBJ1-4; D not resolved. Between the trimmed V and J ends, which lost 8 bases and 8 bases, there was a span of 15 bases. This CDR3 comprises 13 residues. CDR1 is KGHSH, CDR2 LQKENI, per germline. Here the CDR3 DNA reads TGTGCCAGCCTCCGGTCTGAAGGGGAAAAACTGTTTTTT. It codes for CASLRSEGEKLFF.

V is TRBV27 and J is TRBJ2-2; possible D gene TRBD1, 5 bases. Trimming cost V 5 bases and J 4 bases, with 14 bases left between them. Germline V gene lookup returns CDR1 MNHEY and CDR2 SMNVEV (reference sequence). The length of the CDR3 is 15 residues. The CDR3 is CASSLNRQITGELFF. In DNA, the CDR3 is TGTGCCAGCAGTCTCAATCGACAGATCACCGGGGAGCTGTTTTTT.

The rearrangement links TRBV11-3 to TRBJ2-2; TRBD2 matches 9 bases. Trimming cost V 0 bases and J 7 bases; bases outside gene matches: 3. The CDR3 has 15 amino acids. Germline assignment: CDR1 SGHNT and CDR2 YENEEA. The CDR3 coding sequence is TGTGCCAGCAGCTTAGATGGCGGGAGGGTCGGGGAGCTGTTTTTT. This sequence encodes CASSLDGGRVGELFF.

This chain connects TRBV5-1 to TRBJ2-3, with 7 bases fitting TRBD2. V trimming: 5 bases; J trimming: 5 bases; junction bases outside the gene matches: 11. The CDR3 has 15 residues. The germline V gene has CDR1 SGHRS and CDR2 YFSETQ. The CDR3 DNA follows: TGCGCCAGCAGACGTGTTGCGGGAGTTGAAGATACGCAGTATTTT. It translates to CASRRVAGVEDTQYF.